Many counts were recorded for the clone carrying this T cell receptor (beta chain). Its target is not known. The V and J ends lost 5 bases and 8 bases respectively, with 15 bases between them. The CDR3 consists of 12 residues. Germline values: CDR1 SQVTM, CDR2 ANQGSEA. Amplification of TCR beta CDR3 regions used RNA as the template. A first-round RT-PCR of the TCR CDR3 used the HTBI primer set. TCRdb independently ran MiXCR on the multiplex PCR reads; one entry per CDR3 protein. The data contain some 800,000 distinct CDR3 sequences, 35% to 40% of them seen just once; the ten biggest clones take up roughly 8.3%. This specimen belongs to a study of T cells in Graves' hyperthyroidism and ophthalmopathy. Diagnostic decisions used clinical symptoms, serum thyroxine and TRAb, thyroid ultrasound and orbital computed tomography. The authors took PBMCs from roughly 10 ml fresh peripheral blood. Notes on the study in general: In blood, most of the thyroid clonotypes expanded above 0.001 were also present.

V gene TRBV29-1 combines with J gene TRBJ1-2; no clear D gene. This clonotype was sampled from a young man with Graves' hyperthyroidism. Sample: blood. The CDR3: CSVYRRDYGYTF. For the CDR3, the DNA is TGCAGCGTTTACCGGAGGGATTACGGCTACACCTTC.